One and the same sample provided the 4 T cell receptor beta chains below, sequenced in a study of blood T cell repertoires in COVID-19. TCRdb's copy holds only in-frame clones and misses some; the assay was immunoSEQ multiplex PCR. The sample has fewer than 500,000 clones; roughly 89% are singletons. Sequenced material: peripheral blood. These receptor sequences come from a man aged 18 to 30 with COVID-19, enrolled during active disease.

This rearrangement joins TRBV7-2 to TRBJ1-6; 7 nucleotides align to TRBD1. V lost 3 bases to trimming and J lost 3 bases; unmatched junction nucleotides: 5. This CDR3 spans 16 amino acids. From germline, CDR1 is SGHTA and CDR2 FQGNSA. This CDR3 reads CASSLGGTVYNSPLHF. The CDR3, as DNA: TGTGCCAGCAGCTTGGGTGGGACAGTCTATAATTCACCCCTCCACTTT.

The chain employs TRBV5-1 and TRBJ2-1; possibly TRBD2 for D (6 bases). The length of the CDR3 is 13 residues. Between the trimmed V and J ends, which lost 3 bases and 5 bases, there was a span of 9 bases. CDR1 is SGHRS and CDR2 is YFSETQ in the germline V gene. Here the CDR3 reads CASSSGLNNEQFF. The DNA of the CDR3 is TGCGCCAGCAGCTCGGGACTGAACAATGAGCAGTTCTTC.

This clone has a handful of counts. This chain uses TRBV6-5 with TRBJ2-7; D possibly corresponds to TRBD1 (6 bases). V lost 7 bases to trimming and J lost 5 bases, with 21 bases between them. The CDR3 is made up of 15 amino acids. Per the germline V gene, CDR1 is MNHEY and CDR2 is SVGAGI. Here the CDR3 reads CASTPTNREGDEQYF. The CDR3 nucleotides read TGTGCCAGCACCCCCACTAACAGGGAAGGGGACGAGCAGTACTTC.

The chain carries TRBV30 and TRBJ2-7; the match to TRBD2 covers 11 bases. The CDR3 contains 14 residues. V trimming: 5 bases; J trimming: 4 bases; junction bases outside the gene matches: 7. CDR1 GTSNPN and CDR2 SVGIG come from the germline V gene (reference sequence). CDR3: CAWDTSGRRYEQYF. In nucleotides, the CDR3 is TGTGCCTGGGATACTAGCGGGAGAAGATACGAGCAGTACTTC.